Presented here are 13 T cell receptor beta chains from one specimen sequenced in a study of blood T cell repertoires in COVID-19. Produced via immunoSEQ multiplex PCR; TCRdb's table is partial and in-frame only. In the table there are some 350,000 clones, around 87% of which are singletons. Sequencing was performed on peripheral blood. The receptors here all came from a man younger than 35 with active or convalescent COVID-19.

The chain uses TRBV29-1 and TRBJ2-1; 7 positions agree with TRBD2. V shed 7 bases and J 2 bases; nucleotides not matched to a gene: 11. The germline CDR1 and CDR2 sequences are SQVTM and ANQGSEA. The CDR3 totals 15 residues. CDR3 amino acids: CSGDARGVTYNEQFF. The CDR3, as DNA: TGCAGCGGGGACGCTCGGGGGGTTACCTACAATGAGCAGTTCTTC.

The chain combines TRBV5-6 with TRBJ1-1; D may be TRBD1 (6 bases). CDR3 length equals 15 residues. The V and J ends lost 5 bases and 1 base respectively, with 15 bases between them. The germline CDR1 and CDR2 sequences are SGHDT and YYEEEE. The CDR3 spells CASRPTGRGNTEAFF. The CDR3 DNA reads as TGTGCCAGCAGGCCTACAGGGAGGGGGAACACTGAAGCTTTCTTT.

CDR3 sequence reads: CASSSGGTNSPLHF. CDR3 nucleotides: TGTGCCAGCAGCTCAGGGGGTACCAATTCACCCCTCCACTTT. This chain connects TRBV7-9 to TRBJ1-6; 7 nucleotides line up with TRBD1. Germline V gene lookup returns CDR1 SEHNR and CDR2 FQNEAQ (reference sequence). Trimming took 4 bases from V and 7 from J; bases not matched to a gene: 4. The CDR3 is 14 amino acids.

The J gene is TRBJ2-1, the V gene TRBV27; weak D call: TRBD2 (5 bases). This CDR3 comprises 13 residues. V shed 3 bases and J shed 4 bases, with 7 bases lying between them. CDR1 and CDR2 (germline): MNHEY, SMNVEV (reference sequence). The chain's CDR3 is CASSLGEYNEQFF. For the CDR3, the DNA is TGTGCCAGCAGTTTGGGAGAATACAATGAGCAGTTCTTC.

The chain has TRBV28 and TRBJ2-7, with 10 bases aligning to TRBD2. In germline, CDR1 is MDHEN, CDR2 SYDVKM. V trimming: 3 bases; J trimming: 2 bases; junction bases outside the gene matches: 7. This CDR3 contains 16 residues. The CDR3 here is CASSLTTSGETYEQYF. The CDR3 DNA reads TGTGCCAGCAGTTTGACAACTAGCGGGGAAACCTACGAGCAGTACTTC.

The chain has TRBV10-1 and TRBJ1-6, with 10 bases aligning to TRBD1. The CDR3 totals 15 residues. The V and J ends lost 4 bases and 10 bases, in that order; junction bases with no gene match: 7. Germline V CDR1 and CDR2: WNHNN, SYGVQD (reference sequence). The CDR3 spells CASSVGDRGRSPLHF. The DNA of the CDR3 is TGCGCCAGCAGTGTAGGGGACAGGGGTAGGTCACCCCTCCACTTT.

CDR3 loop: CASSQDEGVGNEKLFF. CDR3 in DNA: TGCGCCAGCAGCCAAGATGAGGGCGTGGGCAATGAAAAACTGTTTTTT. The J gene is TRBJ1-4, the V gene TRBV4-3; D remains unclear. From germline, CDR1 is LGHNA and CDR2 YSLEER. The CDR3 runs 16 residues. The V end lost 0 bases, the J end lost 5 bases, and 13 bases lay between the germline ends.

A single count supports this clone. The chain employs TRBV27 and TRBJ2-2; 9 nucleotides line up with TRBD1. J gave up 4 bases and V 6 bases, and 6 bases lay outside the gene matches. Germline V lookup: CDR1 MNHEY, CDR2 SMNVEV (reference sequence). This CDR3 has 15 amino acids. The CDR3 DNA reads TGTGCCAGCAGAGCGGGGACAGGGAGCACCGGGGAGCTGTTTTTT. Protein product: CASRAGTGSTGELFF.

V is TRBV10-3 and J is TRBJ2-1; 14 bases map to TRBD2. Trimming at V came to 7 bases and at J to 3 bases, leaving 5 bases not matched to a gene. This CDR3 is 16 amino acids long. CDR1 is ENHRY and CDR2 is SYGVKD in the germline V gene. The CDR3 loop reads CAIKGTSGSSYNEQFF. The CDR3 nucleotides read TGTGCCATCAAAGGGACTAGCGGGAGTAGCTACAATGAGCAGTTCTTC.

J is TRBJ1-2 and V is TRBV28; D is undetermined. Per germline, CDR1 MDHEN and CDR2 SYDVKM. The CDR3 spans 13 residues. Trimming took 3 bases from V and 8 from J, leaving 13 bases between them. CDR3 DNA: TGTGCCAGCAGTTTGGGGAGGGCAAGAGGCTACACCTTC. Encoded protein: CASSLGRARGYTF.

The CDR3 nucleotides are TGTGCCAGCAGCCAAGGACAGGATCGCGGCTACACCTTC. Translated: CASSQGQDRGYTF. This chain uses TRBV6-2 or TRBV6-3 with TRBJ1-2, with 7 bases aligning to TRBD1. The CDR3 consists of 13 residues. Germline V CDR1 and CDR2: MNHEY, SVGEGT. Trimming took 6 bases from V and 8 from J; bases not matched to a gene: 9.

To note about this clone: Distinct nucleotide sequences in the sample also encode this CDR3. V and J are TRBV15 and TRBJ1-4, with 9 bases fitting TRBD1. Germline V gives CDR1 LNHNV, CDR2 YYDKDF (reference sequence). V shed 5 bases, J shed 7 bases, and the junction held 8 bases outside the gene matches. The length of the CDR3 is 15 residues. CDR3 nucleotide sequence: TGTGCCACCAGCGAGACCGGGACAGGGATTGAAAAACTGTTTTTT. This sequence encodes CATSETGTGIEKLFF.

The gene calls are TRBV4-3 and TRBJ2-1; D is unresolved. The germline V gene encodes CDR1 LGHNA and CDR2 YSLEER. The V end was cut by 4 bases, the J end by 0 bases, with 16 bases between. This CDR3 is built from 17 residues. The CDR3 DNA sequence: TGCGCCAGCAGCCCCTATAGCCATCCGAGCTCCTACAATGAGCAGTTCTTC. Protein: CASSPYSHPSSYNEQFF.